This entry lists 27 T cell receptor beta chains sequenced from one sample in a study of regulatory T cells in long-lasting Graves disease. Time point specified: newly diagnosed GD, antithyroid drugs for less than 3 months. There was RNA extracted from PBMCs, and the TCR library was made from it. Arm-PCR of CDR3 regions and iRepertoire HTBI primers were the basis on which TCR beta libraries were built. Via MiXCR, TCRdb re-called the multiplex PCR reads, giving one row per CDR3 protein. The data contain 400,000 to 500,000 distinct CDR3 sequences, around 17% of them seen just once; the ten biggest clones take up 23%. The data were also submitted as part of a second study, on T cells in Graves' hyperthyroidism and ophthalmopathy.

Sequences were derived from peripheral blood mononuclear cells (PBMCs), sampled at new diagnosis, from a patient treated with antithyroid drugs. The receptors stem from a young woman with Graves disease.

This clonotype was counted a few times. The gene calls are TRBV5-6 and TRBJ1-1; D gene ambiguous. Germline CDR1 is SGHDT and CDR2 is YYEEEE. CDR3 size: 14 residues. Trimming left V 6 bases short and J 5 bases short, with 17 bases between. The CDR3 sequence: CASTQLVRATEAFF. DNA for the CDR3: TGTGCCAGCACCCAATTGGTTAGGGCGACTGAAGCTTTCTTT.

This clonotype was found a few times. The chain recombines TRBV28 with TRBJ1-6; no clear D. The germline V gene has CDR1 MDHEN and CDR2 SYDVKM. The CDR3 is made up of 16 amino acids. V lost 7 bases and J lost 1, with 14 bases in between. The CDR3 sequence: CASTEAFGSYNSPLHF. For the CDR3, the DNA is TGTGCCAGCACGGAGGCCTTCGGATCCTATAATTCACCCCTCCACTTT.

This clonotype came up a few times. This chain links TRBV25-1 with TRBJ2-3; no clear D. The CDR3 length is 14 residues. In germline, CDR1 is MGHDK, CDR2 SYGVNS. The V end lost 3 bases, the J end lost 2 bases, and 9 bases lay between the germline ends. The DNA of the CDR3 is TGTGCCAGCAGTGAGGCGCATATCACAGATACGCAGTATTTT. This gives the protein CASSEAHITDTQYF.

This clonotype showed up many times. V is TRBV28 and J is TRBJ2-7; possible D gene TRBD1, 7 bases. Germline values: CDR1 MDHEN, CDR2 SYDVKM. This CDR3 contains 15 residues. The V gene lost 6 bases and the J gene lost 3 bases, with 18 bases spanning the gap. This CDR3 is CASSPQGGRYYEQYF. Written as DNA, the CDR3 is TGTGCCAGCAGCCCCCAGGGGGGACGATACTACGAGCAGTACTTC.

The chain couples TRBV19 to TRBJ2-1, with a weak D call TRBD1 (5 bases). Germline values: CDR1 LNHDA, CDR2 SQIVND (reference sequence). The CDR3 spans 11 residues. The V gene lost 9 bases and the J gene lost 7 bases, with 10 bases spanning the gap. Here the CDR3 DNA reads TGTGCCAGGTACCAGGGAAATGAGCAGTTCTTC. This sequence encodes CARYQGNEQFF. The full variable domain, completed using reference TRBV19 and TRBJ2-1, is DGGITQSPKYLFRKEGQNVTLSCEQNLNHDAMYWYRQDPGQGLRLIYYSQIVNDFQKGDIAEGYSVSREKKESFPLTVTSAQKNPTAFYLCARYQGNEQFFGPGTRLTVL.

The sample holds many counts of this clonotype. The chain links TRBV29-1 to TRBJ2-7, with D possibly being TRBD1 (5 bases). This CDR3 comprises 13 residues. Germline assignment: CDR1 SQVTM and CDR2 ANQGSEA. V gave up 6 bases and J gave up 1 base, with 13 bases separating them. The CDR3 DNA sequence: TGCAGCGTCTATTCAGGGCCTTCCTACGAGCAGTACTTC. Protein sequence: CSVYSGPSYEQYF.

This clonotype was picked up many times. The rearrangement uses TRBV6-2 or TRBV6-3 and TRBJ2-4; no reliable D call. This CDR3 is 14 amino acids long. V lost 7 bases and J 0 bases, leaving 10 bases between the germline ends. Looked up from germline, CDR1 is MNHEY and CDR2 is SVGEGT. DNA of the CDR3: TGTGCCAGCACCCCGGGCGGAGCCAAAAACATTCAGTACTTC. Its translation is CASTPGGAKNIQYF.

This clonotype was counted many times. The chain combines TRBV27 with TRBJ2-1, with 7 bases lining up with TRBD1. With V trimmed by 2 bases and J by 2 bases, 0 bases remained unmatched. There are 14 residues in the CDR3. Germline V gives CDR1 MNHEY, CDR2 SMNVEV (reference sequence). As DNA, the CDR3 is TGTGCCAGCAGTTTACAGGGGGCCTACAATGAGCAGTTCTTC. Translating it yields CASSLQGAYNEQFF.

This sequence joins TRBV5-1 and TRBJ1-4; 7 bases agree with TRBD1. V trimming: 0 bases; J trimming: 5 bases; junction bases outside the gene matches: 7. The CDR3 runs 16 residues. Germline assignment: CDR1 SGHRS and CDR2 YFSETQ. CDR3 sequence (DNA): TGCGCCAGCAGCTTGGGTCCGGGACAGCTCAATGAAAAACTGTTTTTT. Its protein product is CASSLGPGQLNEKLFF.

This clonotype was seen many times. The rearrangement links TRBV27 to TRBJ2-1, with D perhaps assigned TRBD1 or TRBD2 (8 bases each). From germline, CDR1 is MNHEY and CDR2 SMNVEV (reference sequence). The CDR3 totals 18 residues. Trimming left V 4 bases short and J 11 bases short, with 30 bases between. The CDR3 bases are TGTGCCAGCAGTTCCCTCGGACAGGGTAAAAGCGGGAGTCTCCAGCAGTTCTTC. Protein product: CASSSLGQGKSGSLQQFF.

In this sample, this clonotype turned up a few times. The chain links TRBV29-1 to TRBJ1-5; D is perhaps TRBD1 (5 bases). The length of the CDR3 is 13 residues. V was clipped by 7 bases and J by 3 bases, with 13 bases between them. Per germline, CDR1 SQVTM and CDR2 ANQGSEA. Written as DNA, the CDR3 is TGCAGCGCCGGTTGGGGACTCAATCAGCCCCAGCATTTT. Protein sequence: CSAGWGLNQPQHF.

This clonotype was detected a few times. Here the CDR3 DNA reads TGTGCCAGCCTTGGGGGGGGCCATAATTCACCCCTCCACTTT. Translating it yields CASLGGGHNSPLHF. V gene TRBV27 combines with J gene TRBJ1-6, with D perhaps TRBD1 (6 bases). CDR3 size: 14 residues. Germline V lookup: CDR1 MNHEY, CDR2 SMNVEV (reference sequence). V lost 8 bases and J lost 5, with 13 bases in between.

The chain joins TRBV14 to TRBJ1-2; no clear D gene. With 2 bases removed from V and 4 bases from J, the gap between germline ends came to 8 bases. This CDR3 region has 13 residues. Germline-derived CDR1 and CDR2 are SGHDN and FVKESK. CDR3: CASSQLGIYGYTF. The DNA of the CDR3 is TGTGCCAGCAGCCAATTAGGGATCTATGGCTACACCTTC.

This clonotype was seen only a few times. The chain couples TRBV4-1 to TRBJ2-1; unclear D gene. The CDR3 is 12 amino acids. Germline assignment: CDR1 MGHRA and CDR2 YSYEKL. Trimming shortened V by 4 bases and J by 7 bases, and 8 bases separated the two germline ends. The CDR3 reads CASSLTQNEQFF. CDR3 in DNA: TGCGCCAGCAGCCTTACTCAGAATGAGCAGTTCTTC.

This clonotype occurred many times. The V and J genes are TRBV30 and TRBJ2-2; D is uncertain. This CDR3 spans 11 amino acids. The germline CDR1 and CDR2 sequences are GTSNPN and SVGIG (reference sequence). The V end lost 2 bases, the J end lost 5 bases, and 3 bases lay between the germline ends. CDR3 loop: CAWSSTGELFF. CDR3 bases: TGTGCCTGGAGTTCTACCGGGGAGCTGTTTTTT.

There are many counts of this clonotype. The chain links TRBV11-2 to TRBJ2-7; D not resolved. The V end lost 0 bases, the J end lost 6 bases, and 9 bases lay between the germline ends. This CDR3 is built from 13 residues. Germline-derived CDR1 and CDR2 are SGHAT and FQNNGV. CDR3 loop: CASSLDFGTEQYF. In DNA, the CDR3 is TGTGCCAGCAGCTTAGATTTCGGTACCGAGCAGTACTTC.

CDR3 nucleotides: TGTGCCAGCAGCTTCAGCGGGCTATCCTACAATGAGCAGTTCTTC. It specifies CASSFSGLSYNEQFF. V and J are TRBV11-2 and TRBJ2-1, with D possibly being TRBD2 (6 bases). V was trimmed by 3 bases and J by 1 base, leaving 10 bases between them. CDR1 and CDR2 from the germline V gene are SGHAT and FQNNGV. The CDR3 runs 15 residues.

This chain links TRBV19 with TRBJ2-3; a weak D match, TRBD2 (6 bases). Germline CDR1 LNHDA, CDR2 SQIVND (reference sequence). The CDR3 length is 16 residues. The V end was cut by 8 bases, the J end by 2 bases, with 20 bases between. CDR3: CASARQTGVDTDTQYF. The CDR3 nucleotides are TGTGCCAGTGCCCGCCAGACGGGGGTTGACACAGATACGCAGTATTTT.

This clonotype was found a few times. This chain connects TRBV29-1 to TRBJ2-5; the match to TRBD1 covers 7 bases. Unmatched junction bases numbered 12, after V lost 0 bases and J lost 2 bases. CDR1 and CDR2 (germline): SQVTM, ANQGSEA. CDR3 length: 17 residues. CDR3 DNA: TGCAGCGTTGAAGATATGGGGTACAGGGGACCGCAAGAGACCCAGTACTTC. Translating gives CSVEDMGYRGPQETQYF.

This clonotype was recorded at least ten times. The CDR3 sequence: CASSLGGNSPLHF. The CDR3 DNA sequence: TGTGCCAGCAGTTTGGGGGGAAATTCACCCCTCCACTTT. V gene TRBV12-3 or TRBV12-4 combines with J gene TRBJ1-6; TRBD1 is a possible D gene (5 bases). Trimming removed 3 bases at V and 7 bases at J, with 7 bases between. The CDR3 loop spans 13 amino acids.

In its sample, this clonotype was seen many times. This chain's CDR3 is CASKTSWAYNEQFF. The CDR3 bases are TGTGCCAGCAAAACCTCTTGGGCCTACAATGAGCAGTTCTTC. The chain combines TRBV7-2 with TRBJ2-1; D remains unclear. Germline values: CDR1 SGHTA, CDR2 FQGNSA. V was pared by 7 bases and J by 2 bases, with 12 bases between. CDR3 length: 14 amino acids. The entire variable domain, with the rest obtained from reference TRBV7-2 and TRBJ2-1, is as follows: GAGVSQSPSNKVTEKGKDVELRCDPISGHTALYWYRQSLGQGLEFLIYFQGNSAPDKSGLPSDRFSAERTGGSVSTLTIQRTQQEDSAVYLCASKTSWAYNEQFFGPGTRLTVL.

Only a few counts were recorded for this clonotype. The V gene is TRBV3-1, the J gene TRBJ2-2; 10 bases map to TRBD1. V was clipped by 3 bases and J by 5 bases; unmatched bases: 3. Germline lookup yields CDR1 LGHDT and CDR2 YNNKEL (reference sequence). The CDR3 length is 15 residues. DNA of the CDR3: TGTGCCAGCAGCCAGGGACAGGGGAAGACCGGGGAGCTGTTTTTT. This translates into CASSQGQGKTGELFF. The full variable domain, completed using reference TRBV3-1 and TRBJ2-2, is DTAVSQTPKYLVTQMGNDKSIKCEQNLGHDTMYWYKQDSKKFLKIMFSYNNKELIINETVPNRFSPKSPDKAHLNLHINSLELGDSAVYFCASSQGQGKTGELFFGEGSRLTVL.

There are a few counts of this clonotype. This sequence joins TRBV7-9 and TRBJ1-2, with D unresolved. Germline CDR1 is SEHNR and CDR2 is FQNEAQ (reference sequence). This CDR3 has 13 residues. V gave up 1 base and J gave up 4 bases, with 7 bases separating them. The CDR3 loop is CASSLGLSYGYTF. The CDR3 region has the DNA TGTGCCAGCAGCTTAGGGCTGAGCTATGGCTACACCTTC.

The chain uses TRBV18 and TRBJ2-7; tentatively, D is TRBD2 (6 bases). The CDR3 consists of 13 residues. Germline V gene data show CDR1 as KGHSH and CDR2 as LQKENI. V lost 0 bases, J lost 7 bases, and 10 bases lay in between. The CDR3 DNA reads TGTGCCAGCTCACCACCGACTAGTTGGGAGCAGTACTTC. It translates to CASSPPTSWEQYF.

This clonotype was seen at least ten times. The chain carries TRBV20-1 and TRBJ2-3, with 7 nucleotides matching TRBD2. V was clipped by 1 base and J by 0 bases; unmatched bases: 4. Germline V gene sequence: CDR1 DFQATT, CDR2 SNEGSKA (reference sequence). This CDR3 has 15 residues. Here the CDR3 reads CSARGGRASTDTQYF. CDR3 nucleotide sequence: TGCAGTGCTAGAGGGGGGAGGGCTAGCACAGATACGCAGTATTTT.

The chain uses TRBV12-3 or TRBV12-4 and TRBJ2-3, with D tentatively TRBD1 (5 bases). Trimming shortened V by 3 bases and J by 6 bases, and 10 bases separated the two germline ends. This CDR3 contains 13 residues. The chain's CDR3 is CASSFQGRDTQYF. Written as DNA, the CDR3 is TGTGCCAGCAGTTTCCAGGGAAGGGATACGCAGTATTTT.

This clonotype was counted many times. V and J are TRBV12-3 or TRBV12-4 and TRBJ2-1; 7 nucleotides line up with TRBD2. J was trimmed by 4 bases and V by 0 bases; bases with no gene match: 3. The CDR3 covers 15 residues. CDR3 coding DNA: TGTGCCAGCAGTTTAGCGCGGGGGAAATACAATGAGCAGTTCTTC. Translation: CASSLARGKYNEQFF.